This is a list of T cell receptor beta chains from one sample in a study of blood T cell repertoires in COVID-19. Measured with immunoSEQ multiplex PCR; TCRdb has only the in-frame clones, and not every one. The data hold about 140,000 clones, with less than 85% observed a single time. The sequenced sample was peripheral blood. The receptors shown here come from a woman older than 75 in a cohort sampled during active or convalescent COVID-19. Both conserved end residues are part of each CDR3. Fields, in order: D gene, V gene, clone size, J gene, CDR3 DNA, CDR3 protein. A D gene is named only where the DNA matches it firmly. Only some rows state a clone size, as once, few, many or a class for expanded clones.

.	TRBV19	.	TRBJ1-2	TGTGCCAGTAGTATTTTAGGGGGATTCTATGGCTACACCTTC	CASSILGGFYGYTF
TRBD1	TRBV7-2	.	TRBJ2-1	TGTGCCAGCAGCTTAGGCTTAGGGACAGGGGTGGTCTACAATGAGCAGTTCTTC	CASSLGLGTGVVYNEQFF
.	TRBV24-1	few	TRBJ2-2	TGTGCCACCAGTGATGCAGTCGACACCGGGGAGCTGTTTTTT	CATSDAVDTGELFF
TRBD1	TRBV7-3	.	TRBJ1-2	TGTGCCAGCTCCGGGACAGGCGCTTATGGCTACACCTTC	CASSGTGAYGYTF
.	TRBV19	.	TRBJ2-3	TGTGCCAGCCAGGATATATTCACAGATACGCAGTATTTT	CASQDIFTDTQYF
TRBD1	TRBV14	.	TRBJ2-5	TGTGCCAGCAGCCCCCGACAGGGGGCTCGAGAGACCCAGTACTTC	CASSPRQGARETQYF
TRBD1	TRBV28	few	TRBJ1-4	TGTGCCACCCACAGGGGCAGAAATGAAAAACTGTTTTTT	CATHRGRNEKLFF
TRBD1	TRBV10-3	.	TRBJ1-6	TGTGCCACAGATCCGGGACAGGGATCTTCACCCCTCCACTTT	CATDPGQGSSPLHF
.	TRBV18	.	TRBJ2-2	TGTGCCAGCTCACGACTCTTACAAGACACCGGGGAGCTGTTTTTT	CASSRLLQDTGELFF
.	TRBV6-5	.	TRBJ1-2	TGTGCCAGCAGTTACTCGGGCAGGGTAAACTATGGCTACACCTTC	CASSYSGRVNYGYTF
.	TRBV4-3	.	TRBJ2-1	TGCGCCAGCAGCCAAGAATTAGTCTACAATGAGCAGTTCTTC	CASSQELVYNEQFF
.	TRBV10-3	.	TRBJ1-6	TGTGCCATCAGTGAGTCGGAGGGTAGCTCACCCCTCCACTTT	CAISESEGSSPLHF
.	TRBV6-5	few	TRBJ2-3	TGTGCCAGCCGCAGTGGCTGGAGCACAGATACGCAGTATTTT	CASRSGWSTDTQYF
.	TRBV19	.	TRBJ1-5	TGTGCCAGTAGTATTCATGGCAGGGCTAACAATCAGCCCCAGCATTTT	CASSIHGRANNQPQHF
.	TRBV7-2	.	TRBJ1-6	TGTGCCAGCAGCGTGGGCCAGACCAATTCACCCCTCCACTTT	CASSVGQTNSPLHF
.	TRBV30	.	TRBJ1-2	TGTGCCTGGAGTGTTCGGGGAACCTGGTCTGGCTACACCTTC	CAWSVRGTWSGYTF
.	TRBV6-2/TRBV6-3	once	TRBJ1-1	TGTGCCAGCAGTTACCGGAGAGAAGCTTTCTTT	CASSYRREAFF
TRBD1	TRBV7-2	.	TRBJ1-5	TGTGCCAGCAGCTTAGTACAGGGGTATCAGCCCCAGCATTTT	CASSLVQGYQPQHF
.	TRBV4-3	.	TRBJ1-4	TGCGCCAGCAGCCAGTCAGTGAAGGGGGAAAAACTGTTTTTT	CASSQSVKGEKLFF
.	TRBV11-2	few	TRBJ1-1	TGTGCCAGCAAGTTGGGGCTGAACACTGAAGCTTTCTTT	CASKLGLNTEAFF
TRBD1	TRBV11-1	.	TRBJ1-6	TGTGCCAGCAGCCCGGGACAGGGGTATTCACCCCTCCACTTT	CASSPGQGYSPLHF
TRBD1	TRBV11-2	.	TRBJ1-2	TGTGCCAGCAGCTCGGGACAGGGTGACTATGGCTACACCTTC	CASSSGQGDYGYTF
.	TRBV28	.	TRBJ1-1	TGTGCCAGCAGTTTAGTATTAGGGGGTGGGAACACTGAAGCTTTCTTT	CASSLVLGGGNTEAFF
.	TRBV5-6	.	TRBJ1-2	TGTGCCAGCAGCTTGGTTCGTGAGGGACTGGGCTATGGCTACACCTTC	CASSLVREGLGYGYTF
.	TRBV2	.	TRBJ1-2	TGTGCCAGCTCTGCCCTCCTGGGGCGAGCTAACTATGGCTACACCTTC	CASSALLGRANYGYTF
.	TRBV7-2	.	TRBJ1-1	TGTGCCAGCAGCTACCGACTCAGGAACACTGAAGCTTTCTTT	CASSYRLRNTEAFF
TRBD1	TRBV18	.	TRBJ1-6	TGTGCCAGCTCTCCCGGGACAGGAGAGGGTTCACCCCTCCACTTT	CASSPGTGEGSPLHF
.	TRBV4-3	.	TRBJ1-6	TGCGCCAGCAGCCAAGGTGCAGGAAGCTCCTATAATTCACCCCTCCACTTT	CASSQGAGSSYNSPLHF
TRBD1	TRBV28	.	TRBJ1-1	TGTGCCACCCACCCCAGGGGGCGAATGCCTCCCGAAGCTTTCTTT	CATHPRGRMPPEAFF
TRBD2	TRBV9	.	TRBJ2-3	TGTGCCAGCAGCGTGACTAGCGGGGGAACAGATACGCAGTATTTT	CASSVTSGGTDTQYF
.	TRBV7-9	.	TRBJ1-3	TGTGCCAGCTGGCAGGGTAGAAACACCATATATTTT	CASWQGRNTIYF
.	TRBV2	.	TRBJ2-7	TGTGCCAGCAGTCTCAGAGAGGGTCCCTACGAGCAGTACTTC	CASSLREGPYEQYF
TRBD1	TRBV4-3	few	TRBJ1-2	TGCGCCAGCAGCCAATCTACAGGGGACTATGGCTACACCTTC	CASSQSTGDYGYTF
.	TRBV15	.	TRBJ1-2	TGTGCCACCAGCAGAGTATCCCAGGGGAAGTATGGCTACACCTTC	CATSRVSQGKYGYTF